What follows are 3 T cell receptor beta chains derived from one specimen sequenced in a study of shared clonotypes between healthy human individuals. Here immunoSEQ multiplex PCR was the method, and the copy in TCRdb shows in-frame clones only, minus some. The sample has approximately 2.3 million clones, over 85% seen once. Sequenced input: naive CD4+ T cells from PBMCs. Documented subset: CD45RA+ positively selected. The receptors originated from a man younger than 30 in good health. Some clones in this sample may be carry-over from other donors' samples.

This chain connects TRBV27 to TRBJ2-7; 10 nucleotides line up with TRBD2. Per the germline V gene, CDR1 is MNHEY and CDR2 is SMNVEV (reference sequence). The CDR3 length is 15 residues. Unmatched junction bases numbered 10, after V lost 5 bases and J lost 6 bases. The CDR3 spells CASSHRTSGPGEQYF. The CDR3 nucleotides are TGTGCCAGCAGTCATAGGACTAGCGGACCTGGCGAGCAGTACTTC.

The gene calls are TRBV6-5 and TRBJ1-1; TRBD1 matches 12 bases. V lost 6 bases and J lost 11; bases outside the gene matches: 7. CDR3 length: 13 amino acids. Germline CDR1 MNHEY, CDR2 SVGAGI. The DNA of the CDR3 is TGTGCCAGCAGCTGGGACAGGGGGCGTGAGGCTTTCTTT. It codes for CASSWDRGREAFF.

The chain has TRBV2 and TRBJ2-7, with TRBD2 as a possible D gene (6 bases). Germline V gene lookup returns CDR1 SNHLY and CDR2 FYNNEI. The CDR3 length is 15 residues. The V and J ends lost 6 bases and 3 bases respectively, with 18 bases between them. CDR3 protein: CASSRGGTGNYEQYF. In nucleotides, the CDR3 is TGTGCCAGCAGCCGGGGCGGGACTGGGAACTACGAGCAGTACTTC.